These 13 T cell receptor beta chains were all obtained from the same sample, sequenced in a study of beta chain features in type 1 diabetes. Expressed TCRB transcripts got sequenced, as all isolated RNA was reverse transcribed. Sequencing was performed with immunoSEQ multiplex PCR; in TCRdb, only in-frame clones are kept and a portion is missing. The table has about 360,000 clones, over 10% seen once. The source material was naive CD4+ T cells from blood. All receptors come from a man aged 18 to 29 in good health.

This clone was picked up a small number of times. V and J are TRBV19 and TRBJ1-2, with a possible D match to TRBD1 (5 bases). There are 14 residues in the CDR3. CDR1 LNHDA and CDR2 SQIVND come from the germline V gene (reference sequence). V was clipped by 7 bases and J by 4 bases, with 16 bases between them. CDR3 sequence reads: CASKTTATFYGYTF. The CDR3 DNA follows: TGTGCCAGTAAAACGACAGCGACCTTCTATGGCTACACCTTC.

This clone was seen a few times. CDR3 DNA: TGTGCCAGCAGCCCTCGACAGGGGAGAAACGAGCAGTACTTC. This sequence encodes CASSPRQGRNEQYF. The chain carries TRBV7-2 and TRBJ2-7; 8 bases align to TRBD1. Germline V CDR1 and CDR2: SGHTA, FQGNSA. V lost 5 bases to trimming and J lost 5 bases; unmatched junction nucleotides: 8. This CDR3 has 14 amino acids.

In DNA form, the CDR3 reads TGTGCCAGCAGCGTAGGAATAGCGGGGGATCGATACAATGAGCAGTTCTTC. Translated: CASSVGIAGDRYNEQFF. This chain uses TRBV9 with TRBJ2-1; 9 nucleotides match TRBD2. Germline CDR1 SGDLS, CDR2 YYNGEE. Trimming took 0 bases from V and 4 from J; bases not matched to a gene: 8. The CDR3 runs 17 residues.

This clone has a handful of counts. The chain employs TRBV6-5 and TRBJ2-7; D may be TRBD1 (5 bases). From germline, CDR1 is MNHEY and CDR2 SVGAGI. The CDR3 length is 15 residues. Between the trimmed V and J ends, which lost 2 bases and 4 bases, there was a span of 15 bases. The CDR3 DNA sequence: TGTGCCAGCAGTTACGGTGTGGACAAACAATACGAGCAGTACTTC. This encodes CASSYGVDKQYEQYF.

CDR3 loop: CASSKERATQYF. CDR3 sequence (DNA): TGTGCCAGCAGCAAAGAGAGGGCAACGCAGTATTTT. The chain couples TRBV9 to TRBJ2-3, with a weak D call TRBD2 (5 bases). Trimming stripped 4 bases from V and 9 bases from J, with 12 bases between. This CDR3 has 12 residues. CDR1 is SGDLS and CDR2 is YYNGEE in the germline V gene.

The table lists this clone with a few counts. The CDR3 coding sequence is TGTGCATCGGGGGAAGAGACCCAGTACTTC. It is translated as CASGEETQYF. This chain uses TRBV18 with TRBJ2-5, with D possibly matching TRBD2 (6 bases). Germline V gives CDR1 KGHSH, CDR2 LQKENI. The CDR3 spans 10 residues.

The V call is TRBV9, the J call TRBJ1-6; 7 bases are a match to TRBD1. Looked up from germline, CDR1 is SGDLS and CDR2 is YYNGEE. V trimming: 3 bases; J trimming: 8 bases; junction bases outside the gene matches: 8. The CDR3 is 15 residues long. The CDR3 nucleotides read TGTGCCAGCAGCGGCCCGACAGGGAGAGATTCACCCCTCCACTTT. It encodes CASSGPTGRDSPLHF.

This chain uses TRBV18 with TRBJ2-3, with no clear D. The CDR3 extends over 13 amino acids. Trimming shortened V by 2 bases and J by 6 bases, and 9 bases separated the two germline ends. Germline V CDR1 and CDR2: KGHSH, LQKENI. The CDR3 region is CASSPEVSDTQYF. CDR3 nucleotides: TGTGCCAGCTCACCAGAGGTATCGGATACGCAGTATTTT.

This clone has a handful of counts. For the CDR3, the DNA is TGCGCCAGCAGCCAAGGGGGACAGGGGTTCTATGGCTACACCTTC. It encodes CASSQGGQGFYGYTF. The chain couples TRBV4-3 to TRBJ1-2, with 10 positions matching TRBD1. Unmatched junction bases numbered 3, after V lost 1 base and J lost 4 bases. Germline V gene data show CDR1 as LGHNA and CDR2 as YSLEER. The CDR3 spans 15 residues.

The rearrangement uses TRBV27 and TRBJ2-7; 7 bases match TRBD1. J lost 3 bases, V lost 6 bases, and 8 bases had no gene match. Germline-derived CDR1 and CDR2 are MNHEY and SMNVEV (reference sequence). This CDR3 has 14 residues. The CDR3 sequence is CASSPRQGLYEQYF. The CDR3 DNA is TGTGCCAGCAGCCCGAGACAGGGCCTCTACGAGCAGTACTTC.

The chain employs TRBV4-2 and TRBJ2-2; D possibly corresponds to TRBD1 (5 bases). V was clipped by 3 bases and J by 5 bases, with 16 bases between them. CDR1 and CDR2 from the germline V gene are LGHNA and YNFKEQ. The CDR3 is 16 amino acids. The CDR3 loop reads CASSHDWTSLTGELFF. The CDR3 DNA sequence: TGTGCCAGCAGCCACGACTGGACATCTCTTACCGGGGAGCTGTTTTTT.

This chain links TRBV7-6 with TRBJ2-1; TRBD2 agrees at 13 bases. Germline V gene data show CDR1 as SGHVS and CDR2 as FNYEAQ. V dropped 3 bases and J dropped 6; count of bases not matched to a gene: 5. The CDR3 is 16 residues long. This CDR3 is CASSFRTSGSGNEQFF. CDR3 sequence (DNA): TGTGCCAGCAGCTTCCGGACTAGCGGGAGTGGCAATGAGCAGTTCTTC.

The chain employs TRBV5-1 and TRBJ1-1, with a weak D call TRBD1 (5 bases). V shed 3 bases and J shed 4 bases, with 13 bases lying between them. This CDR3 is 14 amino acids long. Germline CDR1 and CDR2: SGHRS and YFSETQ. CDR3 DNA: TGCGCCAGCAGCTATCAAGGGGAGGCCACTGAAGCTTTCTTT. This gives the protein CASSYQGEATEAFF.